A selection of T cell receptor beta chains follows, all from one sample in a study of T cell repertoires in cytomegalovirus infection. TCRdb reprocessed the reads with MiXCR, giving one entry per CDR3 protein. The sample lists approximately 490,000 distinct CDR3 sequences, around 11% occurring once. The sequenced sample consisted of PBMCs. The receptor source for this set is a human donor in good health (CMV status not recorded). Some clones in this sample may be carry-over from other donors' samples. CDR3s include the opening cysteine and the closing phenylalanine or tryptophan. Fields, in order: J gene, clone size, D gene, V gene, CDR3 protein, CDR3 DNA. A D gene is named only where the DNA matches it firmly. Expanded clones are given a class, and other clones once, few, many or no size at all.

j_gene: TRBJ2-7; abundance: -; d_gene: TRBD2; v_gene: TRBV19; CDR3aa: CASSREGEQYF; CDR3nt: TGTGCCAGTAGCAGGGAGGGGGAGCAGTACTTC
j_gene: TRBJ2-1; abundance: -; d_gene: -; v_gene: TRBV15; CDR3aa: CATSRGPPIHNEQFF; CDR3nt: TGTGCCACGAGCCGCGGGCCCCCCATACACAATGAGCAGTTCTTC
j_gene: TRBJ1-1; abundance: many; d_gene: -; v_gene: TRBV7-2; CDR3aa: CASSLAGQRAFF; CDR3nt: TGTGCCAGCAGCTTAGCAGGCCAGCGCGCTTTCTTT
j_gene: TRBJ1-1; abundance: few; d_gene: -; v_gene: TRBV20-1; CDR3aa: CSALENTEAFF; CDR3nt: TGCAGTGCTTTAGAGAACACTGAAGCTTTCTTT
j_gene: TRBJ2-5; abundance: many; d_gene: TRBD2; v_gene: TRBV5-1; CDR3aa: CASGTSGEPTQETQYF; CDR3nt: TGCGCCAGCGGGACTAGCGGGGAACCTACACAAGAGACCCAGTACTTC
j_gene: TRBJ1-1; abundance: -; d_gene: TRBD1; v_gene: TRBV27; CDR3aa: CASRETGVTEAFF; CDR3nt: TGTGCCAGCAGAGAGACAGGGGTCACTGAAGCTTTCTTT
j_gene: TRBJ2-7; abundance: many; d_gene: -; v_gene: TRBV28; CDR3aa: CASRFSDYEQYF; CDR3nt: TGTGCCAGCAGATTCAGTGACTACGAGCAGTACTTC
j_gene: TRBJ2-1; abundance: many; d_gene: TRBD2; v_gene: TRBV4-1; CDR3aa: CASSQDRLGLPNEQFF; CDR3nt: TGCGCCAGCAGCCAAGACCGTTTGGGACTACCGAATGAGCAGTTCTTC
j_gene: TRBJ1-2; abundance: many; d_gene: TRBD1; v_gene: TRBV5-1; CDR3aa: CASSLGGQASVYGYTF; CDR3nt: TGCGCCAGCAGCTTGGGAGGACAGGCCTCGGTCTATGGCTACACCTTC
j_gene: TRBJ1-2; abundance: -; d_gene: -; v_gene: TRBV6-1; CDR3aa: CASSGGGARGYTF; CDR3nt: TGTGCCAGCAGTGGTGGGGGGGCACGTGGCTACACCTTC
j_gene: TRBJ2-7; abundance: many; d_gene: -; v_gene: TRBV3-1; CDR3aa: CASSQADYEQYF; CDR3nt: TGTGCCAGCAGCCAAGCCGATTACGAGCAGTACTTC
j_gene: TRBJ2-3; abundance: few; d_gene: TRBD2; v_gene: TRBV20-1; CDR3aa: CSARNSGSGTDTQYF; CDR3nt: TGCAGTGCTAGAAACAGCGGGAGTGGGACAGATACGCAGTATTTT
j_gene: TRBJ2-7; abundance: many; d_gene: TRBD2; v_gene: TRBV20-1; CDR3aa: CSAAGLGSYEQYF; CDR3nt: TGCAGTGCTGCCGGACTAGGCAGCTACGAGCAGTACTTC
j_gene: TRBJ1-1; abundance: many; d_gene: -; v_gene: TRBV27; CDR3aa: CASSLLDGSIEAFF; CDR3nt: TGTGCCAGCAGTTTATTGGACGGATCTATCGAAGCTTTCTTT
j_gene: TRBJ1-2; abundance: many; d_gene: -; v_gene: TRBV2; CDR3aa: CASTPDGIYGYTF; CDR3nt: TGTGCCAGCACCCCGGACGGGATCTATGGCTACACCTTC
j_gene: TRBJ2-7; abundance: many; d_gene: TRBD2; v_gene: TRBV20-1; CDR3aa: CSARLAGNEQYF; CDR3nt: TGCAGTGCGAGACTAGCGGGGAACGAGCAGTACTTC
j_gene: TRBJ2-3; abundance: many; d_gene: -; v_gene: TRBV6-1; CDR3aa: CASGRAPRDTQYF; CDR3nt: TGTGCCAGCGGCCGGGCCCCTCGAGATACGCAGTATTTT
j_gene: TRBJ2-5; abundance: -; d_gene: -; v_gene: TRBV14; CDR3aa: CASSQTLQQETQYF; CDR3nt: TGTGCCAGCAGCCAGACCCTTCAACAAGAGACCCAGTACTTC
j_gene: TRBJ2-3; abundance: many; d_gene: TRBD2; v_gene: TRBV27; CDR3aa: CASSLAGDRDTQYF; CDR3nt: TGTGCCAGCAGTCTAGCGGGAGATCGGGATACGCAGTATTTT
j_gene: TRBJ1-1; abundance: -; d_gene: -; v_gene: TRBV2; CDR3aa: CASITGWGTEAFF; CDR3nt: TGTGCCAGCATCACAGGGTGGGGCACTGAAGCTTTCTTT
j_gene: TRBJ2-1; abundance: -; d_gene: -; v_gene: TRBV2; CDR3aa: CARGEISYNEQFF; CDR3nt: TGTGCTAGAGGGGAGATCTCCTACAATGAGCAGTTCTTC
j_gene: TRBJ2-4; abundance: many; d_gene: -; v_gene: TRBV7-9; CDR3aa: CASSFQSGNIQYF; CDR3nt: TGTGCCAGCAGCTTTCAAAGTGGGAACATTCAGTACTTC
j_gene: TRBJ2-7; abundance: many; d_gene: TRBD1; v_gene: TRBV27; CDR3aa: CASSLRGQGTSYEQYF; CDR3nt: TGTGCCAGCAGTTTAAGAGGACAGGGGACCTCCTACGAGCAGTACTTC
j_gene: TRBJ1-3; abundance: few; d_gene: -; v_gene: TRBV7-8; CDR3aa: CASSFGEGNTIYF; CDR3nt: TGTGCCAGCAGCTTCGGGGAGGGAAACACCATATATTTT
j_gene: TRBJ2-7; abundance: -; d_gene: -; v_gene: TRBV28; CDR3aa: CASNLSGSPYEQYF; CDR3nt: TGTGCCAGCAATTTGTCGGGGAGCCCCTACGAGCAGTACTTC
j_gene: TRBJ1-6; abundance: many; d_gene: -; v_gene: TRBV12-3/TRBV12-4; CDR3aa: CASSSWDSPLHF; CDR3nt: TGTGCCAGCAGTTCCTGGGATTCACCCCTCCACTTT
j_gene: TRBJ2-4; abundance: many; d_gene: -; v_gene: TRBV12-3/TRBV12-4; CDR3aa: CASSFPQGMKTTVAKNIQYF; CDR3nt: TGTGCCAGCAGTTTTCCCCAGGGAATGAAAACCACCGTAGCCAAAAACATTCAGTACTTC
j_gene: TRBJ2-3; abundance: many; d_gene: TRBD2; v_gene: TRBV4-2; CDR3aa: CASSHVRGLAGADTQYF; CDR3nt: TGTGCCAGCAGCCACGTGAGGGGACTAGCGGGAGCAGATACGCAGTATTTT
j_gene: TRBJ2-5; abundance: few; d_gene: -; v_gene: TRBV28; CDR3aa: CASSFRVETQYF; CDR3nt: TGTGCCAGCAGTTTCAGGGTAGAGACCCAGTACTTC
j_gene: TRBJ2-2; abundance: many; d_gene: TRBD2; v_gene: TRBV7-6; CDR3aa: CASSLVAGVGTGELFF; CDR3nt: TGTGCCAGCAGCTTAGTCGCGGGAGTGGGCACCGGGGAGCTGTTTTTT
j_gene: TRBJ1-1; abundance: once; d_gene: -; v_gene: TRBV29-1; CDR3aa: CSVGQKYGGDTEAFF; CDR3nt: TGCAGCGTTGGACAAAAGTACGGGGGAGACACTGAAGCTTTCTTT
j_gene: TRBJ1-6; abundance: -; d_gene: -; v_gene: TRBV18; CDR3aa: CASSPARGDNSPLHF; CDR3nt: TGTGCCAGCTCACCAGCTCGAGGGGATAATTCACCCCTCCACTTT
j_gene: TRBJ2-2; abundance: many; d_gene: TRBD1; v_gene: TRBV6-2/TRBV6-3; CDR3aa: CASRRTGGQGASGELFF; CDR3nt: TGTGCCAGCAGGCGAACAGGTGGACAGGGGGCTTCCGGGGAGCTGTTTTTT
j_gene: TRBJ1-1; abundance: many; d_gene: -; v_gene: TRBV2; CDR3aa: CASVLDLNTEAFF; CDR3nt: TGTGCCAGCGTCTTGGACCTGAACACTGAAGCTTTCTTT
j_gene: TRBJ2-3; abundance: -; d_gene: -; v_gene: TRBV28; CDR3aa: CASSLRNVRGTDTQYF; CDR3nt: TGTGCCAGCAGTCTACGGAATGTCAGAGGCACAGATACGCAGTATTTT
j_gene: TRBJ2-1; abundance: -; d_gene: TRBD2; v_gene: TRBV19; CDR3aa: CASRDGLALGGEQFF; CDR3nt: TGTGCCAGTAGAGACGGACTAGCTTTAGGGGGTGAGCAGTTCTTC
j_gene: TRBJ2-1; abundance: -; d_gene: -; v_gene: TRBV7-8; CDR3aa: CASSLRRGYNEQFF; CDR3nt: TGTGCCAGCAGTCTTCGTAGGGGTTACAATGAGCAGTTCTTC
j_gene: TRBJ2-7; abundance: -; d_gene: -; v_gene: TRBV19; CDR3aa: CASSMALISGSYEQYF; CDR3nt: TGTGCCAGTAGTATGGCTCTGATTAGCGGATCCTACGAGCAGTACTTC
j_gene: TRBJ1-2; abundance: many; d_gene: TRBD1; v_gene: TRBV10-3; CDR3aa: CAINSGQGAHYGYTF; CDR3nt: TGTGCCATCAATTCGGGACAGGGGGCCCACTATGGCTACACCTTC
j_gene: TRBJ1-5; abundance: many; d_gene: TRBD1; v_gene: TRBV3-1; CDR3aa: CASGRQGSQPQHF; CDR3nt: TGTGCCAGCGGCCGACAGGGGAGTCAGCCCCAGCATTTT
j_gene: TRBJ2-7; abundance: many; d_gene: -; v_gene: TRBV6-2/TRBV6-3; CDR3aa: CASSPRGGYTYEQYF; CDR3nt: TGTGCCAGCAGTCCCCGTGGGGGTTATACCTACGAGCAGTACTTC
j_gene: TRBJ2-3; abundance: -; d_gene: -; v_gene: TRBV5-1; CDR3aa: CASSSGTVASSTDTQYF; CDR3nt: TGCGCCAGCAGCAGCGGGACAGTCGCCTCTAGCACAGATACGCAGTATTTT
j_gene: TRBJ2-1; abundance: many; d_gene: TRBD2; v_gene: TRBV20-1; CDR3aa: CSARRRELYNEQFF; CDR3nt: TGCAGTGCTAGAAGGCGGGAGCTTTACAATGAGCAGTTCTTC
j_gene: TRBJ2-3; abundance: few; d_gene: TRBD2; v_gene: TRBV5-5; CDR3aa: CASRAGGQDTQYF; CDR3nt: TGTGCCAGCAGAGCGGGGGGGCAAGATACGCAGTATTTT
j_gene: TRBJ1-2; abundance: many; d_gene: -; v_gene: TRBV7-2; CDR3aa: CASSPLALNYGYTF; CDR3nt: TGTGCCAGCAGCCCACTAGCCTTAAACTATGGCTACACCTTC
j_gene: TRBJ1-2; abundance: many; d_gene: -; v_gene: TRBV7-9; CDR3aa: CASSSPGANYGYTF; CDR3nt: TGTGCCAGCAGCTCACCGGGGGCCAACTATGGCTACACCTTC
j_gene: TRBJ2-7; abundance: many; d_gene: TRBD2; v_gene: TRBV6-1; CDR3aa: CASSEELAGVPYEQYF; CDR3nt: TGTGCCAGCAGTGAGGAACTAGCGGGAGTTCCCTACGAGCAGTACTTC
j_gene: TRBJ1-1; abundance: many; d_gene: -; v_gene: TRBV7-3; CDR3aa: CASSLTGLGTEAFF; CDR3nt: TGTGCCAGCAGCTTAACAGGTCTGGGCACTGAAGCTTTCTTT
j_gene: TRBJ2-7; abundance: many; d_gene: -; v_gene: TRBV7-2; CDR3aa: CASSLDPSYEQYF; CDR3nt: TGTGCCAGCAGCTTAGACCCCAGCTACGAGCAGTACTTC